The next 22 T cell receptor beta chains were all read from a single sample in a study of human T cells and chemical hapten exposure. TCRdb ran MiXCR on the RACE reads and lists one entry per CDR3 protein. Counted here are around 120,000 distinct CDR3 sequences, about an eighth occurring once; the ten biggest clones make up 0.7% to 0.95%. Time point denoted: patch test 1, 2 weeks after DPC sensitization. Treatment indicated: therapeutic diphenylcyclopropenone sensitization with weekly scalp DPC. The sample consisted of whole blood, taken in connection with sensitization to the hapten diphenylcyclopropenone (DPC). These receptors were obtained from a man aged 18-30 years with alopecia areata. Some clones in this sample may be carry-over from other donors' samples.

This clonotype has just a few counts. This chain connects TRBV2 to TRBJ2-1; 9 bases match TRBD2. Trimming took 0 bases from V and 3 from J; bases not matched to a gene: 9. Germline V gene sequence: CDR1 SNHLY, CDR2 FYNNEI. This CDR3 is built from 18 residues. CDR3 sequence reads: CASSEALSSGVYYNEQFF. The CDR3 nucleotides are TGTGCCAGCAGTGAAGCGCTTTCTAGCGGGGTCTACTACAATGAGCAGTTCTTC.

The V gene is TRBV12-3 or TRBV12-4, the J gene TRBJ1-1; 9 bases map to TRBD1. V was pared by 5 bases and J by 2 bases, with 3 bases of the junction left unmatched. This CDR3 region has 14 residues. The CDR3 DNA is TGTGCCAGCAGTCCGGACAGGGGCAACACTGAAGCTTTCTTT. Its protein product is CASSPDRGNTEAFF.

The chain carries TRBV29-1 and TRBJ1-5, with D maybe TRBD1 (5 bases). Trimming stripped 7 bases from V and 1 base from J, with 11 bases between. Germline V lookup: CDR1 SQVTM, CDR2 ANQGSEA. This CDR3 region has 13 residues. The CDR3 spells CSARDGSNQPQHF. The CDR3 DNA follows: TGCAGCGCCAGGGACGGAAGCAATCAGCCCCAGCATTTT.

This clonotype was detected ten times or more. The V and J genes are TRBV19 and TRBJ2-1; D is undetermined. The ends were cut back, 3 bases at V and 3 bases at J, with 12 bases in the middle. In germline, CDR1 is LNHDA, CDR2 SQIVND (reference sequence). This CDR3 spans 15 amino acids. CDR3 in DNA: TGTGCCAGTAGTATCCGGCAGGACCTCTACAATGAGCAGTTCTTC. It specifies CASSIRQDLYNEQFF.

This clonotype came up a few times. This sequence joins TRBV10-3 and TRBJ2-5, with D uncertain. The germline CDR1 and CDR2 sequences are ENHRY and SYGVKD. The CDR3 is 11 residues long. The germline V and J ends were trimmed by 5 bases and 2 bases, with 3 bases remaining between them. The CDR3: CAISNQETQYF. CDR3 coding DNA: TGTGCCATCAGTAATCAAGAGACCCAGTACTTC.

In its sample, this clonotype was seen a few times. V and J are TRBV11-2 and TRBJ1-5; D is perhaps TRBD1 (6 bases). CDR1 and CDR2 (germline): SGHAT, FQNNGV. V was trimmed by 5 bases and J by 0 bases, leaving 17 bases between them. This CDR3 is built from 17 residues. CDR3 DNA sequence: TGTGCCAGCAGCAAAGGGGGAGGGACCTATAGCAATCAGCCCCAGCATTTT. Encoded protein: CASSKGGGTYSNQPQHF.

In this sample, this clonotype turned up many times. The rearrangement joins TRBV7-3 to TRBJ1-1, with D perhaps TRBD1 (5 bases). Between the trimmed V and J ends, which lost 6 bases and 1 base, there was a span of 12 bases. This CDR3 comprises 14 residues. Germline CDR1 is SGHTA and CDR2 is FQGTGA. The DNA of the CDR3 is TGTGCCAGCAGGTTGGGGCCGACGAACACTGAAGCTTTCTTT. It is translated as CASRLGPTNTEAFF.

The chain recombines TRBV27 with TRBJ1-4, with D unclear. Germline CDR1 and CDR2: MNHEY and SMNVEV (reference sequence). The CDR3 runs 15 residues. Trimming stripped 3 bases from V and 2 bases from J, with 10 bases between. CDR3 nucleotide sequence: TGTGCCAGCAGTTTCTTTCTGGGGACTAATGAAAAACTGTTTTTT. This encodes CASSFFLGTNEKLFF.

This clonotype was observed a handful of times. The rearrangement links TRBV3-1 to TRBJ2-5; D perhaps matches TRBD2 (5 bases). Germline V lookup: CDR1 LGHDT, CDR2 YNNKEL (reference sequence). This CDR3 region has 17 residues. Trimming took 1 base from V and 2 from J, leaving 17 bases between them. The CDR3 here is CASSQVSVGGEQETQYF. CDR3 nucleotides: TGTGCCAGCAGCCAAGTATCAGTAGGAGGAGAACAAGAGACCCAGTACTTC.

The J gene is TRBJ2-3, the V gene TRBV7-6; D gene uncertain. V lost 5 bases to trimming and J lost 0 bases, with 15 bases between them. CDR1 and CDR2 (germline): SGHVS, FNYEAQ. The CDR3 consists of 16 residues. The CDR3 coding sequence is TGTGCCAGCAGCACTCCACCGGAACGTAGCACAGATACGCAGTATTTT. Its protein product is CASSTPPERSTDTQYF.

The chain recombines TRBV14 with TRBJ2-7; maybe TRBD2 (5 bases). Germline-derived CDR1 and CDR2 are SGHDN and FVKESK. V shed 6 bases and J shed 4 bases, with 22 bases lying between them. This CDR3 is 16 amino acids long. For the CDR3, the DNA is TGTGCCAGCAGTCAGAACCGAGGGAACCGGGCATACGAGCAGTACTTC. Its protein is CASSQNRGNRAYEQYF. Supplemented by reference TRBV14 and TRBJ2-7, the full variable domain reads EAGVTQFPSHSVIEKGQTVTLRCDPISGHDNLYWYRRVMGKEIKFLLHFVKESKQDESGMPNNRFLAERTGGTYSTLKVQPAELEDSGVYFCASSQNRGNRAYEQYFGPGTRLTVT.

This clonotype occurred a few times. The chain employs TRBV3-1 and TRBJ1-6; D remains ambiguous. This CDR3 is built from 16 residues. Germline V lookup: CDR1 LGHDT, CDR2 YNNKEL (reference sequence). With 4 bases removed from V and 4 bases from J, the gap between germline ends came to 14 bases. In DNA form, the CDR3 reads TGTGCCAGCAGCCGCGTGGGCCAAACTTATAATTCACCCCTCCACTTT. This codes for CASSRVGQTYNSPLHF.

This chain links TRBV29-1 with TRBJ2-5, with TRBD2 matching 7 bases. Germline V gene lookup returns CDR1 SQVTM and CDR2 ANQGSEA. This CDR3 has 16 residues. The junction had 13 bases not matched to a gene; V was cut back by 4 bases and J by 2 bases. CDR3 DNA sequence: TGCAGCGTTGGTGGCAGTGCTAGCGGCGTACAAGAGACCCAGTACTTC. Its protein is CSVGGSASGVQETQYF.

This chain connects TRBV7-2 to TRBJ2-3; 14 bases agree with TRBD2. Unmatched junction bases numbered 1, after V lost 0 bases and J lost 8 bases. The germline V gene encodes CDR1 SGHTA and CDR2 FQGNSA. The CDR3 extends over 15 amino acids. The DNA of the CDR3 is TGTGCCAGCAGCTTAGCGGGGACTAGCGGGGGTACGCAGTATTTT. Its translation is CASSLAGTSGGTQYF.

This clonotype was seen only a few times. The CDR3 sequence: CASSLGDRRTYEQYF. The DNA of the CDR3 is TGCGCCAGCAGCTTGGGGGACAGGCGTACCTACGAGCAGTACTTC. V is TRBV5-1 and J is TRBJ2-7; TRBD1 aligns across 8 bases. The CDR3 has 15 amino acids. Germline trimming cut 0 bases from V and 2 bases from J; bases unmatched to any gene: 4. The germline gives CDR1 SGHRS, CDR2 YFSETQ. Looking up the rest from reference TRBV5-1 and TRBJ2-7 gives the full variable domain: KAGVTQTPRYLIKTRGQQVTLSCSPISGHRSVSWYQQTPGQGLQFLFEYFSETQRNKGNFPGRFSGRQFSNSRSEMNVSTLELGDSALYLCASSLGDRRTYEQYFGPGTRLTVT.

The genes are TRBV27 and TRBJ2-5, with a weak D call TRBD1 (6 bases). V shed 7 bases and J shed 2 bases, with 26 bases lying between them. This CDR3 region has 18 residues. The germline V gene has CDR1 MNHEY and CDR2 SMNVEV (reference sequence). CDR3 in DNA: TGTGCCAGCACTTCCTCTTGGTTCCCAGGACAGCAACAAGAGACCCAGTACTTC. Protein: CASTSSWFPGQQQETQYF.

There are many counts of this clonotype. The chain links TRBV2 to TRBJ1-2; D is possibly TRBD1 (6 bases). V gave up 7 bases and J gave up 10 bases, with 19 bases separating them. Germline V gene sequence: CDR1 SNHLY, CDR2 FYNNEI. The length of the CDR3 is 13 residues. CDR3 sequence (DNA): TGTGCCAGCACGATTGGGGGGCGGGAAGTCTACACCTTC. It encodes CASTIGGREVYTF.

This clonotype was counted between two and nine times. V gene TRBV2 combines with J gene TRBJ1-1, with D unclear. Germline lookup yields CDR1 SNHLY and CDR2 FYNNEI. Trimming removed 6 bases from V and 1 base from J, with 9 bases in between. This CDR3 is 13 amino acids long. CDR3 in DNA: TGTGCCAGCAGAATGGCGAGGAACACTGAAGCTTTCTTT. This translates into CASRMARNTEAFF.

V is TRBV20-1 and J is TRBJ2-3; D call uncertain. This CDR3 region has 11 residues. Germline loops: CDR1 DFQATT, CDR2 SNEGSKA (reference sequence). The CDR3 region has the DNA TGCAGCGTCGCCGGCGACCATACGCAGTATTTT. It translates to CSVAGDHTQYF.

V and J are TRBV11-3 and TRBJ2-1; no firm D call. Germline V gene lookup returns CDR1 SGHNT and CDR2 YENEEA. This CDR3 region has 14 residues. V dropped 0 bases and J dropped 5 bases, with 8 bases sitting between them. CDR3 coding DNA: TGTGCCAGCAGCTTAGAGGAACCCCACAATGAGCAGTTCTTC. Its translation is CASSLEEPHNEQFF.

This clonotype has only a few counts. The V call is TRBV11-2, the J call TRBJ2-5; weak D call: TRBD1 (5 bases). Trimming took off 6 bases at V and 0 bases at J, with 11 bases between the two ends. The CDR3 totals 14 residues. The germline V gene encodes CDR1 SGHAT and CDR2 FQNNGV. The CDR3 sequence is CASRKTENQETQYF. The CDR3, as DNA: TGTGCCAGCAGAAAGACAGAAAACCAAGAGACCCAGTACTTC.

This sequence joins TRBV20-1 and TRBJ2-7, with D possibly TRBD1 on 5 matching bases. The V end lost 3 bases, the J end lost 2 bases, and 8 bases lay between the germline ends. This CDR3 is 12 amino acids long. The germline V gene has CDR1 DFQATT and CDR2 SNEGSKA (reference sequence). The DNA of the CDR3 is TGCAGTGCTAGGCAGGGTACCTACGAGCAGTACTTC. It encodes CSARQGTYEQYF.